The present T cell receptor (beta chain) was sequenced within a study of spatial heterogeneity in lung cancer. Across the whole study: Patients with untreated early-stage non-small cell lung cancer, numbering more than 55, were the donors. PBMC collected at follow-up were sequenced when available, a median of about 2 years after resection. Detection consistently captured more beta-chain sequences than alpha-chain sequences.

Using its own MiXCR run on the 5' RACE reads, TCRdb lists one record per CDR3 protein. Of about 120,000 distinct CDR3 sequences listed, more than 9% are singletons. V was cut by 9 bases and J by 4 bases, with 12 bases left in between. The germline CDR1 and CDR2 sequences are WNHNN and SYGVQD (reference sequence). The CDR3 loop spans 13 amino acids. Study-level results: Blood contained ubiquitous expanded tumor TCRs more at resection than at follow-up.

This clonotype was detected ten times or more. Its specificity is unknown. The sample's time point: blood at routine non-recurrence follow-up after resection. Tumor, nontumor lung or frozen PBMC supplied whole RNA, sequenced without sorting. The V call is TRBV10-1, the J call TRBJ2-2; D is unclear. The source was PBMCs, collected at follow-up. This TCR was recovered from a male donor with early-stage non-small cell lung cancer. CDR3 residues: CASQTTLTGELFF. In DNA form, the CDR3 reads TGCGCCAGTCAAACGACACTCACCGGGGAGCTGTTTTTT.